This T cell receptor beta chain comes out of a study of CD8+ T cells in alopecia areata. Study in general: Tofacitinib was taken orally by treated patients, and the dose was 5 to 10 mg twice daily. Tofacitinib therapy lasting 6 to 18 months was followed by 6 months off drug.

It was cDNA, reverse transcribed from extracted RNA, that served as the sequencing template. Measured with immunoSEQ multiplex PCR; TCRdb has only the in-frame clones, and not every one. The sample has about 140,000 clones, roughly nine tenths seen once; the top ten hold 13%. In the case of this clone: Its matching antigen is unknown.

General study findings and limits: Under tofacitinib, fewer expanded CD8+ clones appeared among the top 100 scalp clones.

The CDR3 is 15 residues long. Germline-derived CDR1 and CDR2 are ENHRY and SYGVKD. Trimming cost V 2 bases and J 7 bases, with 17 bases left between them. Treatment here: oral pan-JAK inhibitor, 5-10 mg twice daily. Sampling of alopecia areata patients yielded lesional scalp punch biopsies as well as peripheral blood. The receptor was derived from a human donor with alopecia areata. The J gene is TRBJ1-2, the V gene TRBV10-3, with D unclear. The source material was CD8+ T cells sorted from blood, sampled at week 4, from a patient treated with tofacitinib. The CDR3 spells CAISEGKKFGGGYTF. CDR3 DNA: TGTGCCATCAGTGAGGGAAAGAAGTTTGGAGGTGGCTACACCTTC.